The 17 T cell receptor beta chains given below trace back to one sample, sequenced in a study of cytomegalovirus exposure and HLA in healthy donors. It was with 60 Vbeta and 13 Jbeta primers that the PCR ran. The data were produced by immunoSEQ multiplex PCR, yet TCRdb's version contains in-frame clones alone and is incomplete. The sample contains about 140,000 clones, over 60% of which appear only once. The sequencing sample was made of PBMCs. The receptors derive from a male donor in good health and CMV-seropositive.

The chain employs TRBV6-1 and TRBJ2-7, with unresolved D. Germline V gene data show CDR1 as MNHNS and CDR2 as SASEGT. CDR3 size: 14 residues. Trimming shortened V by 0 bases and J by 3 bases, and 9 bases separated the two germline ends. CDR3 sequence reads: CASSEARLRYEQYF. The CDR3, as DNA: TGTGCCAGCAGTGAAGCGAGGCTGCGCTACGAGCAGTACTTC.

The chain couples TRBV5-4 to TRBJ1-1; TRBD1 aligns across 9 bases. Unmatched junction bases numbered 5, after V lost 4 bases and J lost 1 base. There are 15 residues in the CDR3. Germline CDR1 reads SGHNT; CDR2 reads YYREEE (reference sequence). CDR3 nucleotides: TGTGCCAGCAGCACCCTGGACAGGGGGAACACTGAAGCTTTCTTT. Translating gives CASSTLDRGNTEAFF.

As to this clone: Germline and junction disagree at one end, which may indicate a read error. The chain is built from TRBV7-7 and TRBJ2-1; a weak D match, TRBD1 (6 bases). This CDR3 spans 14 amino acids. Germline V gene sequence: CDR1 SSHAT, CDR2 FNYEAQ (reference sequence). CDR3: CASSPQHLAGVQFF. DNA for the CDR3: TGTGCTAGCAGCCCTCAACATCTAGCAGGGGTGCAGTTCTTC.

In this sample, this clone turned up a few times. V gene TRBV27 combines with J gene TRBJ2-1; D possibly corresponds to TRBD1 (5 bases). CDR1 is MNHEY and CDR2 is SMNVEV in the germline V gene (reference sequence). This CDR3 comprises 14 residues. The V gene lost 2 bases and the J gene lost 3 bases, with 8 bases spanning the gap. For the CDR3, the DNA is TGTGCCAGCAGTTTACAGGGCTACTACAATGAGCAGTTCTTC. Encoded protein: CASSLQGYYNEQFF.

The rearrangement joins TRBV9 to TRBJ2-1; TRBD2 agrees at 9 bases. This CDR3 spans 16 amino acids. The germline gives CDR1 SGDLS, CDR2 YYNGEE. J lost 7 bases, V lost 0 bases, and 8 bases had no gene match. The CDR3 loop reads CASSVAPVAGVNEQFF. The CDR3 DNA follows: TGTGCCAGCAGCGTAGCTCCGGTAGCGGGGGTTAATGAGCAGTTCTTC. Filled out from reference TRBV9 and TRBJ2-1, the complete variable domain reads DSGVTQTPKHLITATGQRVTLRCSPRSGDLSVYWYQQSLDQGLQFLIQYYNGEERAKGNILERFSAQQFPDLHSELNLSSLELGDSALYFCASSVAPVAGVNEQFFGPGTRLTVL.

This rearrangement joins TRBV9 to TRBJ2-7, with D perhaps matching TRBD1 (5 bases). The CDR3 spans 15 residues. Germline loops: CDR1 SGDLS, CDR2 YYNGEE. V gave up 4 bases and J gave up 1 base, with 15 bases separating them. In DNA, the CDR3 is TGTGCCAGCAGCCCATTAAGGGGTTCGTCCTACGAGCAGTACTTC. It is translated as CASSPLRGSSYEQYF. Filled out from reference TRBV9 and TRBJ2-7, the complete variable domain reads DSGVTQTPKHLITATGQRVTLRCSPRSGDLSVYWYQQSLDQGLQFLIQYYNGEERAKGNILERFSAQQFPDLHSELNLSSLELGDSALYFCASSPLRGSSYEQYFGPGTRLTVT.

The chain employs TRBV6-5 and TRBJ1-2; the D is unclear. V shed 5 bases and J shed 0 bases, with 7 bases lying between them. The CDR3 runs to 13 residues. Germline V gives CDR1 MNHEY, CDR2 SVGAGI. CDR3 loop: CASSLVSNYGYTF. CDR3 nucleotide sequence: TGTGCCAGCAGTCTCGTATCTAACTATGGCTACACCTTC.

J is TRBJ1-5 and V is TRBV6-5, with TRBD1 as a possible D gene (6 bases). Germline V lookup: CDR1 MNHEY, CDR2 SVGAGI. V gave up 4 bases and J gave up 0 bases, with 13 bases separating them. The CDR3 runs to 16 residues. CDR3 sequence (DNA): TGTGCCAGCAGTTCCGACAGGCCCTATAGCAATCAGCCCCAGCATTTT. As protein: CASSSDRPYSNQPQHF.

This clone was counted between two and nine times. The chain has TRBV5-5 and TRBJ1-1, with TRBD1 identical over 7 bases. This CDR3 is 16 amino acids long. The V gene's germline CDR1 is SGHKS and CDR2 YYEKEE (reference sequence). With V trimmed by 9 bases and J by 0 bases, 14 bases remained unmatched. As DNA, the CDR3 is TGTGCCACCAGAAACGTCCTGGGACAGCTGAACACTGAAGCTTTCTTT. Translation gives CATRNVLGQLNTEAFF.

This clone was counted only a few times. This chain joins TRBV2 and TRBJ2-1; D remains unclear. This CDR3 comprises 15 residues. Trimming removed 4 bases from V and 0 bases from J, with 10 bases in between. CDR1 and CDR2 (germline): SNHLY, FYNNEI. The CDR3: CASSVRWSSYNEQFF. The CDR3 DNA follows: TGTGCCAGCAGTGTCCGATGGAGCTCCTACAATGAGCAGTTCTTC.

This chain joins TRBV19 and TRBJ2-3; 7 bases map to TRBD2. V gave up 9 bases and J gave up 5 bases; unmatched junction bases: 14. CDR1 and CDR2 (germline): LNHDA, SQIVND (reference sequence). The CDR3 runs to 15 residues. The CDR3 region is CASTATAGVQDTQYF. The CDR3 coding sequence is TGTGCCAGCACTGCTACGGCGGGAGTTCAAGATACGCAGTATTTT.

The gene calls are TRBV7-9 and TRBJ2-3; D is unclear. CDR3 length: 15 residues. From germline, CDR1 is SEHNR and CDR2 FQNEAQ (reference sequence). V was clipped by 5 bases and J by 0 bases, with 12 bases between them. The CDR3 sequence: CASSQDGISTDTQYF. The CDR3 DNA reads TGTGCCAGCAGCCAGGATGGAATTAGCACAGATACGCAGTATTTT.

A note on this clone: Mismatch with germline at one junction end may stem from a read error. The chain has TRBV7-7 and TRBJ2-5; TRBD2 aligns across 11 bases. Germline loops: CDR1 SSHAT, CDR2 FNYEAQ (reference sequence). The CDR3 consists of 16 residues. The CDR3 region is CASSVGLAGGGETQYF. The CDR3 DNA reads TGTGCTAGCAGCGTGGGGCTAGCGGGAGGCGGAGAGACCCAGTACTTC. Combining the CDR3 with reference TRBV7-7 and TRBJ2-5 gives the whole variable domain GAGVSQSPRYKVTKRGQDVTLRCDPISSHATLYWYQQALGQGPEFLTYFNYEAQPDKSGLPSDRFSAERPEGSISTLTIQRTEQRDSAMYRCASSVGLAGGGETQYFGPGTRLLVL.

The chain combines TRBV28 with TRBJ1-5; D uncertain. In germline, CDR1 is MDHEN, CDR2 SYDVKM. The V and J ends lost 1 base and 7 bases respectively, with 8 bases between them. The CDR3 consists of 13 residues. This chain's CDR3 is CASSLLRQQPQHF. In DNA, the CDR3 is TGTGCCAGCAGTTTATTGAGGCAACAGCCCCAGCATTTT.

The CDR3 coding sequence is TGTGCCAGTAGTCAGGACACTGAGCAGTTCTTC. This gives the protein CASSQDTEQFF. The chain recombines TRBV19 with TRBJ2-1, with D perhaps TRBD1 (5 bases). CDR3 length: 11 amino acids. The V end lost 5 bases, the J end lost 9 bases, and 8 bases lay between the germline ends. Germline CDR1 and CDR2: LNHDA and SQIVND (reference sequence).

V usage is TRBV10-3 and J usage is TRBJ1-1, with TRBD1 matching over 7 bases. Germline CDR1 reads ENHRY; CDR2 reads SYGVKD. V shed 2 bases and J 6 bases; nucleotides not matched to a gene: 9. The CDR3 runs to 15 residues. In DNA form, the CDR3 reads TGTGCCATCAGTGAGGGACAGGTTAGAACCGCTGAAGCTTTCTTT. Protein: CAISEGQVRTAEAFF.

V usage is TRBV11-2 and J usage is TRBJ2-4, with D unclear. The V end lost 3 bases, the J end lost 6 bases, and 12 bases lay between the germline ends. CDR3 length: 14 residues. Germline V gene data show CDR1 as SGHAT and CDR2 as FQNNGV. CDR3 protein: CASSFGSSGNIQYF. CDR3 nucleotide sequence: TGTGCCAGCAGCTTCGGTTCCTCGGGAAACATTCAGTACTTC.